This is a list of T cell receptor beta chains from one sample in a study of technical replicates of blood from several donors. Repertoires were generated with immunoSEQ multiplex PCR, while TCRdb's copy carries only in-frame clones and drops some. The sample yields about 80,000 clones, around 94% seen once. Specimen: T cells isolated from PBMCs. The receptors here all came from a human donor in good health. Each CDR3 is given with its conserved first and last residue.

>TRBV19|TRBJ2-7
CASSSAGTGAYEQYF
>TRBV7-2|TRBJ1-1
CASRLGSTGVNTEAFF
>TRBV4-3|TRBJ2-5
CASSQGTSGRQETQYF
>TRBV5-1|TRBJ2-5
CASSSVTGTETQYF
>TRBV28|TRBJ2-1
CASSLAGPYNEQFF
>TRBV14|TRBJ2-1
CASSQFSSDEQFF
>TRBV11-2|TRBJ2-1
CASSLADSPYNEQFF
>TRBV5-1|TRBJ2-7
CASSLAASGRATLDEQYF
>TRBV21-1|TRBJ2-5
CASSARDRGPGKTQYF
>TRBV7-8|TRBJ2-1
CASSFGTSYNEQFF
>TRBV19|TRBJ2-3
CASLAGTAATDTQYF
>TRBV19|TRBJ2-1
CASSIHPSTRPSSYNEQFF
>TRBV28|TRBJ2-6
CASSPPARSGANVLTF
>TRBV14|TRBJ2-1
CASSQGTVGLAGYNEQFF
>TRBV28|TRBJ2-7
CATLPGTGGYEQYF
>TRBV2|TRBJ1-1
CASSEQGATEAFF